This is a list of T cell receptor beta chains from one sample in a study of CD8+ T cells in alopecia areata. Profiled with immunoSEQ multiplex PCR; TCRdb holds only in-frame clones, not every one. The table has around 35,000 clones, roughly half seen once. The material sequenced was CD4+ Tregs sorted from blood. The receptors stem from a human donor with alopecia areata. The CDR3 runs from the conserved cysteine through the conserved F or W. Fields, in order: D gene, J gene, clone size, V gene, CDR3 DNA, CDR3 protein. The D gene is left open where the match is weak. A clone size is listed for some rows: how often the clone was seen (once, few, many), or a class if it is expanded.

.	TRBJ2-6	.	TRBV27	TGTGCCAGCAGTTTGGCAGGGGCCTCCGGGGCCAACGTCCTGACTTTC	CASSLAGASGANVLTF
.	TRBJ1-6	.	TRBV5-6	TGTGCCAGCAGCTTGGCAGGTTGGTTGAATTCACCCCTCCACTTT	CASSLAGWLNSPLHF
.	TRBJ2-4	once	TRBV28	TGTGCCAGCGGGACCCTGAACATTCAGTACTTC	CASGTLNIQYF
.	TRBJ2-7	.	TRBV10-3	TGTGCCATCCGCCCGGACTGGGGCTCCTACGAGCAGTACTTC	CAIRPDWGSYEQYF
TRBD1	TRBJ1-2	.	TRBV5-1	TGCGCCAGCAGCTCGAGGCTGGGACAGACTAACTATGGCTACACCTTC	CASSSRLGQTNYGYTF
TRBD2	TRBJ2-3	few	TRBV29-1	TGCAGCGTCAAGAGGACTAGCGGTGCAAATACGCAGTATTTT	CSVKRTSGANTQYF
.	TRBJ1-6	.	TRBV6-6	TGTGCCAGCAGTACCGGGACACCTTGGTCGGCCCTCCACTTT	CASSTGTPWSALHF
.	TRBJ1-1	.	TRBV21-1	TGTGCCAGCAGCCGCAGAGACTCCATGAACACTGAAGCTTTCTTT	CASSRRDSMNTEAFF
.	TRBJ1-6	.	TRBV27	TGTGCCAGCAGTTTACTTCGGAGCGGGACCATATCCCCACCCCTCCACTTT	CASSLLRSGTISPPLHF
TRBD2	TRBJ2-2	.	TRBV6-6	TGTGCCAGCAGTCCCAGGGGACTAGCTTTCGAGGAGCTGTTTTTT	CASSPRGLAFEELFF
.	TRBJ2-1	.	TRBV7-2	TGTGCCAGCAGCTTAGAGTTCCGAGGCAATGAGCAGTTCTTC	CASSLEFRGNEQFF
.	TRBJ2-5	.	TRBV5-1	TGCGCCAGCAGCTCGGGGACGAGTACTCAAGAGACCCAGTACTTC	CASSSGTSTQETQYF
.	TRBJ1-1	.	TRBV28	TGTGCCAGCAGTTCCGCAACCTGGCTTGAAGCTTTCTTT	CASSSATWLEAFF
TRBD2	TRBJ2-5	.	TRBV7-2	TGTGCCAGCAGCTATAGACTAGCGGGGGAACAAGAGACCCAGTACTTC	CASSYRLAGEQETQYF
.	TRBJ2-2	.	TRBV18	TGTGCCAGCTCACCACCCCCAGGGTGGGAAAACACCGGGGAGCTGTTTTTT	CASSPPPGWENTGELFF
.	TRBJ2-1	few	TRBV7-2	TGTGCCAGCAGCTTAGGAGGGTTGACAGACTACAATGAGCAGTTCTTC	CASSLGGLTDYNEQFF
.	TRBJ1-4	.	TRBV5-1	TGCGCCAGCAGCTTACAGAATCCTAATGAAAAACTGTTTTTT	CASSLQNPNEKLFF
.	TRBJ2-7	few	TRBV7-2	TGTGCCAGCAGCTTAGGTTACGGGTCCTCCTACGAGCAGTACTTC	CASSLGYGSSYEQYF
.	TRBJ2-7	.	TRBV7-2	TGTGCCAGCAGCTTACAAGTTTACGAGCAGTACTTC	CASSLQVYEQYF
.	TRBJ2-7	.	TRBV28	TGTGCCAGCAGTTTGGGGCTCGAGCAGTACTTC	CASSLGLEQYF
TRBD1	TRBJ2-7	.	TRBV27	TGTGCCAGCAGCCTAAAATGGGACAGCTACGAGCAGTACTTC	CASSLKWDSYEQYF
.	TRBJ2-3	.	TRBV2	TGTGCCAGCAGTAGAAGGGACCCCGGCACAGATACGCAGTATTTT	CASSRRDPGTDTQYF
.	TRBJ1-3	.	TRBV5-1	TGCGCCAGCAGCTACGGGGACGCCGTCTCTGGAAACACCATATATTTT	CASSYGDAVSGNTIYF
.	TRBJ2-2	.	TRBV5-6	TGTGCCAGCAGCTTTCAGGACACCGGGGAGCTGTTTTTT	CASSFQDTGELFF
.	TRBJ1-5	.	TRBV10-3	TGTGCCATCAGTGAGGCGGATCAGCCCCAGCATTTT	CAISEADQPQHF
.	TRBJ1-4	.	TRBV27	TGTGCCAGCAGCGACAGGTTTAATGAAAAACTGTTTTTT	CASSDRFNEKLFF